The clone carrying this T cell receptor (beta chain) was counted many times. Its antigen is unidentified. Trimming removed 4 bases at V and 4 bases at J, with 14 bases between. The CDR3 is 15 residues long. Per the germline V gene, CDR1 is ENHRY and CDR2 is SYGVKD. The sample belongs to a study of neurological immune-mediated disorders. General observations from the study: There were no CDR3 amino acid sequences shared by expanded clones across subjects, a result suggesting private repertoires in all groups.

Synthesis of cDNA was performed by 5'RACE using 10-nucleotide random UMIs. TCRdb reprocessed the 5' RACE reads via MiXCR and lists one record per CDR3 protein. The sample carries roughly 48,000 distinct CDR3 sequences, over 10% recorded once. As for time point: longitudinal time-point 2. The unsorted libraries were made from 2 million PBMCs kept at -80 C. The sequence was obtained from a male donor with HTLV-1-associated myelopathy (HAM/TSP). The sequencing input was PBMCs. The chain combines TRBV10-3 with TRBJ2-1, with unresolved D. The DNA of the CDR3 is TGTGCCATCAGTGTAAGCCGCCCCCCTTACAATGAGCAGTTCTTC. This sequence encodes CAISVSRPPYNEQFF.